This TCR beta chain was recorded in a study of blood T cell repertoires in COVID-19. Before being deemed recovered, Cohort 3 donors had two negative PCRs, clearance, or symptom resolution. Original methodology: How many nucleated cells were present was estimated from reference gene primer amplification. The repertoire was sequenced with immunoSEQ multiplex PCR; TCRdb's copy has only in-frame clones and lacks some. V and J calls and clone size come straight from that table; D and trimming were deduced from the DNA. The sample records 200,000 to 250,000 clones, 82% being singletons. The specimen was PBMCs or T cells enriched from blood (not recorded which). The TCR was taken from a man aged 35-49 years who had recovered from COVID-19.

The CDR3 sequence: CASSHRGGDLNEQFF. CDR3 in DNA: TGTGCCAGCAGCCATAGAGGGGGGGATTTAAATGAGCAGTTCTTC. The chain employs TRBV7-2 and TRBJ2-1; TRBD2 is a possible D gene (7 bases). Per germline, CDR1 SGHTA and CDR2 FQGNSA. Trimming removed 5 bases at V and 7 bases at J, with 18 bases between. The CDR3 covers 15 residues.